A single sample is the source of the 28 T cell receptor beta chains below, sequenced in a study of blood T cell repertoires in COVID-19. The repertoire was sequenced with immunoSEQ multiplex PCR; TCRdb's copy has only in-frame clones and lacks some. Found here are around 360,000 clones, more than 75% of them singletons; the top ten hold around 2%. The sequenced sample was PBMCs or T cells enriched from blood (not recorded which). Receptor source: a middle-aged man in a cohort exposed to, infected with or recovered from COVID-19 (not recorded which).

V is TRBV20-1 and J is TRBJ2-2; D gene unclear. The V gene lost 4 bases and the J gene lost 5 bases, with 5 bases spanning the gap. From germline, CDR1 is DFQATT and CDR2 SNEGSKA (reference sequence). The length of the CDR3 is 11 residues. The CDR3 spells CSATITGELFF. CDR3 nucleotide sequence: TGCAGTGCTACCATTACCGGGGAGCTGTTTTTT.

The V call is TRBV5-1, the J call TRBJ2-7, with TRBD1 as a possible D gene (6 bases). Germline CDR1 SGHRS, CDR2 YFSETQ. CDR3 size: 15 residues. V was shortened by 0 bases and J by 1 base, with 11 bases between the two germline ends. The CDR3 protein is CASSLGDIVSYEQYF. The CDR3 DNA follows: TGCGCCAGCAGCTTGGGGGACATAGTATCCTACGAGCAGTACTTC.

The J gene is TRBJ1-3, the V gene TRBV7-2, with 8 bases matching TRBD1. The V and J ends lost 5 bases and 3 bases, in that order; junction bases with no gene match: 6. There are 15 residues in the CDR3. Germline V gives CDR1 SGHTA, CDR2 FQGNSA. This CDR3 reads CASSPWTGSGNTIYF. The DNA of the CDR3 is TGTGCCAGCAGCCCTTGGACAGGGAGTGGAAACACCATATATTTT.

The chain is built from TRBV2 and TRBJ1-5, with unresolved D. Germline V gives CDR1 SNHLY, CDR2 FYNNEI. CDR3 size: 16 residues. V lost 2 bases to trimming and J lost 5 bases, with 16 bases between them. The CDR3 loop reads CASSEREGAIYQPQHF. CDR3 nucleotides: TGTGCCAGCAGTGAACGGGAGGGCGCTATCTATCAGCCCCAGCATTTT.

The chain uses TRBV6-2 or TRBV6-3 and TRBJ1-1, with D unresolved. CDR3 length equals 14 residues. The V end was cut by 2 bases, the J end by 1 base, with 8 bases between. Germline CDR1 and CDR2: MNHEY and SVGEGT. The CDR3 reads CASSYPRQNTEAFF. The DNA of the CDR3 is TGTGCCAGCAGTTACCCCAGACAGAACACTGAAGCTTTCTTT.

CDR3 loop: CASSGQGLNEQFF. CDR3 sequence (DNA): TGTGCCAGCAGTGGACAGGGCTTAAATGAGCAGTTCTTC. V usage is TRBV2 and J usage is TRBJ2-1, with 7 bases that match TRBD1. After removal of 4 bases from V and 7 bases from J, the junction contained 4 bases not matched to a gene. This CDR3 is built from 13 residues. In germline, CDR1 is SNHLY, CDR2 FYNNEI.

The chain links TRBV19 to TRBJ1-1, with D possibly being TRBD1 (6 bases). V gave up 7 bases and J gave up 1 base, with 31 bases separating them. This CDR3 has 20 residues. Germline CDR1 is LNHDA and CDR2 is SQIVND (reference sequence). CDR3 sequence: CASTSRGTGGTQIKNTEAFF. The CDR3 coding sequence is TGTGCCAGTACCTCAAGGGGGACCGGTGGGACCCAGATTAAGAACACTGAAGCTTTCTTT.

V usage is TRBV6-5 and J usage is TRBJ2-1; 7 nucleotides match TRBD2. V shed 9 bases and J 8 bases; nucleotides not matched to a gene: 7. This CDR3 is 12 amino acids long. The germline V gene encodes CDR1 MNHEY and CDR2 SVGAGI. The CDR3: CARTGGSYEQFF. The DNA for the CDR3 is TGTGCCAGGACGGGGGGTAGCTATGAGCAGTTCTTC.

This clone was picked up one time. CDR3 amino acids: CASSLGAGAETQYF. As DNA, the CDR3 is TGTGCCAGCAGCTTAGGGGCAGGGGCAGAGACCCAGTACTTC. The chain uses TRBV7-9 and TRBJ2-5; D perhaps matches TRBD1 (6 bases). The V gene lost 1 base and the J gene lost 4 bases, with 10 bases spanning the gap. Germline V gene sequence: CDR1 SEHNR, CDR2 FQNEAQ (reference sequence). The CDR3 spans 14 residues.

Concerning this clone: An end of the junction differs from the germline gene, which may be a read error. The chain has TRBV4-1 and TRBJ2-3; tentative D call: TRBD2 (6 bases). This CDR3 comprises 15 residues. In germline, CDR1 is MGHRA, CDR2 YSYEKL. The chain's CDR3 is CASGQSGYSTDTQYF. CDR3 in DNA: TGCGCCAGCGGCCAAAGCGGGTACAGCACAGATACGCAGTATTTT.

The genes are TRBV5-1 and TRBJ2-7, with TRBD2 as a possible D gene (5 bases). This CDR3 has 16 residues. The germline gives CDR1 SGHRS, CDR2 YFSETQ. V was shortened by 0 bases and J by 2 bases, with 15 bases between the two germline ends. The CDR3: CASSLALGESPYEQYF. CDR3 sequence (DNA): TGCGCCAGCAGCTTGGCCCTCGGGGAATCCCCCTACGAGCAGTACTTC.

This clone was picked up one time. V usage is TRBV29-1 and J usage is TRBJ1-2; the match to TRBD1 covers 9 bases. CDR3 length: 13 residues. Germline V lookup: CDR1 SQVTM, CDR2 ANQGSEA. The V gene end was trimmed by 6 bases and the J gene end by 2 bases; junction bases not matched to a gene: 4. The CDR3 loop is CSVGTGMNYGYTF. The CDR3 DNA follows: TGCAGCGTAGGGACAGGGATGAACTATGGCTACACCTTC.

The CDR3, as DNA: TGTGCCAGCAGTCCGACTAGCGGGAGACCCAATGAGCAGTTCTTC. Translated: CASSPTSGRPNEQFF. The rearrangement links TRBV6-5 to TRBJ2-1, with 12 bases aligning to TRBD2. CDR3 length equals 15 residues. With 5 bases clipped from V and 6 bases from J, the junction kept 5 bases outside the gene matches. Germline V gives CDR1 MNHEY, CDR2 SVGAGI.

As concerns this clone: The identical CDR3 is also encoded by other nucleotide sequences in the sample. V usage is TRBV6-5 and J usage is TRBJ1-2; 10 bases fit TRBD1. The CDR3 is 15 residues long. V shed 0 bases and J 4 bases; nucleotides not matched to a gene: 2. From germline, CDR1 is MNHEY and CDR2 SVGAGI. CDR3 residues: CASSYSRTGGYGYTF. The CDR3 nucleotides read TGTGCCAGCAGTTACTCAAGGACAGGGGGCTATGGCTACACCTTC.

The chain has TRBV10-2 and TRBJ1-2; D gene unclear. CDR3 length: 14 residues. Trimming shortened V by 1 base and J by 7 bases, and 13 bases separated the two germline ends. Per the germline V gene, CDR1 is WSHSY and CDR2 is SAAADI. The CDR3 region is CASSEWAGIGGYTF. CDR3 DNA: TGCGCCAGCAGTGAGTGGGCGGGGATCGGTGGCTACACCTTC.

DNA for the CDR3: TGCGCCAGCAGCTCACGGATGGGGGGGACCGGGGAGCTGTTTTTT. This sequence encodes CASSSRMGGTGELFF. This rearrangement joins TRBV5-1 to TRBJ2-2, with TRBD2 identical over 7 bases. This CDR3 is built from 15 residues. Germline-derived CDR1 and CDR2 are SGHRS and YFSETQ. V was clipped by 3 bases and J by 5 bases; unmatched bases: 7.

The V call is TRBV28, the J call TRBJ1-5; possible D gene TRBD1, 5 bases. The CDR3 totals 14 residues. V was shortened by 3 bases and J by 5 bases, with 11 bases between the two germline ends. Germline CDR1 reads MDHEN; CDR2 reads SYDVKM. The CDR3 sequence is CASSFGREDQPQHF. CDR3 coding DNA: TGTGCCAGCAGTTTTGGCAGGGAGGATCAGCCCCAGCATTTT.

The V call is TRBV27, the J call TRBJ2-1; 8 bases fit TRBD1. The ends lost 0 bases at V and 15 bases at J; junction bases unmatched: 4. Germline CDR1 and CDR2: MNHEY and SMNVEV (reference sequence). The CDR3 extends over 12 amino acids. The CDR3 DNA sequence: TGTGCCAGCAGTTTATCCAGGACAGGGTGGTTCTTC. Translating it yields CASSLSRTGWFF.

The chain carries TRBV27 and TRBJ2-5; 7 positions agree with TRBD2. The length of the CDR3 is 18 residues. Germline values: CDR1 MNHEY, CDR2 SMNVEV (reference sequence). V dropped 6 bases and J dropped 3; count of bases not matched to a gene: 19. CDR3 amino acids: CASRHRDYRDGRKETQYF. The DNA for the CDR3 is TGTGCCAGCAGGCACCGGGACTATCGAGATGGGCGAAAAGAGACCCAGTACTTC.

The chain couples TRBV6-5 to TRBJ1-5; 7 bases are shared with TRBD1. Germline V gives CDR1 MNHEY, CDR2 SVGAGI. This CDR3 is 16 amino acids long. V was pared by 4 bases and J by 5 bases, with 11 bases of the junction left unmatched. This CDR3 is CASSLTGFTRDQPQHF. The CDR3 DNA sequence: TGTGCCAGCAGTTTGACAGGGTTTACCAGGGATCAGCCCCAGCATTTT.

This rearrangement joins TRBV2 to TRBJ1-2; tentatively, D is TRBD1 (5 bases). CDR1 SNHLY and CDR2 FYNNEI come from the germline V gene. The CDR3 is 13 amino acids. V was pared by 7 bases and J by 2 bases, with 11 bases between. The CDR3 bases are TGTGCCAGCATTCGGGGGGTGAACTATGGCTACACCTTC. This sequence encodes CASIRGVNYGYTF.

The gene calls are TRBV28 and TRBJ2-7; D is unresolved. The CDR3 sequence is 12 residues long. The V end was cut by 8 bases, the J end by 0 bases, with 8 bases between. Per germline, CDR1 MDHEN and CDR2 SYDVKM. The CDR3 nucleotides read TGTGCCAGCTATGGCAACTCCTACGAGCAGTACTTC. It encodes CASYGNSYEQYF.

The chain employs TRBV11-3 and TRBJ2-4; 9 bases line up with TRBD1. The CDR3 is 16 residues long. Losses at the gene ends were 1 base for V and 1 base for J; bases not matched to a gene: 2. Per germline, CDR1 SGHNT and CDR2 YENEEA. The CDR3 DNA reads TGTGCCAGCAGCTTAGGCGGGACAGGGGCCAAAAACATTCAGTACTTC. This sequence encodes CASSLGGTGAKNIQYF.

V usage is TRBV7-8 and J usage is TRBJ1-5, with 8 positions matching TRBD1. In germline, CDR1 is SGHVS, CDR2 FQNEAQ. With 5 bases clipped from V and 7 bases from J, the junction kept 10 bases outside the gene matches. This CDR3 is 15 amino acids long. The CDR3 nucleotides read TGTGCCAGCAGCCTAGGACAGGGCGAGGGCCAGCCCCAGCATTTT. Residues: CASSLGQGEGQPQHF.

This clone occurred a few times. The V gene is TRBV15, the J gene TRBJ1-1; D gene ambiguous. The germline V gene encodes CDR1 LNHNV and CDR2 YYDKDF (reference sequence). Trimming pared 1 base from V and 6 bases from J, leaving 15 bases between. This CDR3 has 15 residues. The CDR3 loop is CATSRASGGASEAFF. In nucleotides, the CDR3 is TGTGCCACCAGCAGAGCCTCCGGAGGAGCGTCTGAAGCTTTCTTT.

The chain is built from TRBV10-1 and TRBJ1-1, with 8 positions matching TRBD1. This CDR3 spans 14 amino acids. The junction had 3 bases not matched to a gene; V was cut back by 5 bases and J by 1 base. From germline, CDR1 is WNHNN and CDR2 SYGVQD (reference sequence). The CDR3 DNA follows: TGCGCCAGCAGTTTCGGGACAGGGAACACTGAAGCTTTCTTT. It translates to CASSFGTGNTEAFF.

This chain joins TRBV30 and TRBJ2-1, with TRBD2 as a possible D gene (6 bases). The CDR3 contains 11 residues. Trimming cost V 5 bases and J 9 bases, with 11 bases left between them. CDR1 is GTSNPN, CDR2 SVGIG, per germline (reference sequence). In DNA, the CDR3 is TGTGCCTGGGAGCGGGTGCTTGAGCAGTTCTTC. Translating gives CAWERVLEQFF.

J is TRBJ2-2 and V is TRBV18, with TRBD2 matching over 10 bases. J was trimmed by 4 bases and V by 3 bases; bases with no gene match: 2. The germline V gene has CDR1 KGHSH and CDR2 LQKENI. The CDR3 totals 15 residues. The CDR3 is CASSPRLAGTGELFF. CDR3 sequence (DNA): TGTGCCAGCTCACCTAGACTAGCGGGCACCGGGGAGCTGTTTTTT.